The T cell receptor (beta chain) described here comes from a study of blood T cell repertoires in COVID-19. Study context: Samples representing acute and convalescent COVID-19 were sourced from the United States, Italy and Spain.

V lost 5 bases to trimming and J lost 1 base, with 12 bases between them. Germline V gives CDR1 MNHEY, CDR2 SMNVEV (reference sequence). This CDR3 is built from 15 residues. Profiled with immunoSEQ multiplex PCR; TCRdb holds only in-frame clones, not every one. The data hold 65,000 to 70,000 clones, with 86% observed a single time. The clonotype comes from a man aged 45-65 years with acute or convalescent COVID-19. The rearrangement links TRBV27 to TRBJ1-5; D not certain. The sequencing input was peripheral blood. CDR3 sequence reads: CASSLFSGSNQPQHF. The DNA of the CDR3 is TGTGCCAGCAGTCTATTTTCGGGGAGCAATCAGCCCCAGCATTTT.